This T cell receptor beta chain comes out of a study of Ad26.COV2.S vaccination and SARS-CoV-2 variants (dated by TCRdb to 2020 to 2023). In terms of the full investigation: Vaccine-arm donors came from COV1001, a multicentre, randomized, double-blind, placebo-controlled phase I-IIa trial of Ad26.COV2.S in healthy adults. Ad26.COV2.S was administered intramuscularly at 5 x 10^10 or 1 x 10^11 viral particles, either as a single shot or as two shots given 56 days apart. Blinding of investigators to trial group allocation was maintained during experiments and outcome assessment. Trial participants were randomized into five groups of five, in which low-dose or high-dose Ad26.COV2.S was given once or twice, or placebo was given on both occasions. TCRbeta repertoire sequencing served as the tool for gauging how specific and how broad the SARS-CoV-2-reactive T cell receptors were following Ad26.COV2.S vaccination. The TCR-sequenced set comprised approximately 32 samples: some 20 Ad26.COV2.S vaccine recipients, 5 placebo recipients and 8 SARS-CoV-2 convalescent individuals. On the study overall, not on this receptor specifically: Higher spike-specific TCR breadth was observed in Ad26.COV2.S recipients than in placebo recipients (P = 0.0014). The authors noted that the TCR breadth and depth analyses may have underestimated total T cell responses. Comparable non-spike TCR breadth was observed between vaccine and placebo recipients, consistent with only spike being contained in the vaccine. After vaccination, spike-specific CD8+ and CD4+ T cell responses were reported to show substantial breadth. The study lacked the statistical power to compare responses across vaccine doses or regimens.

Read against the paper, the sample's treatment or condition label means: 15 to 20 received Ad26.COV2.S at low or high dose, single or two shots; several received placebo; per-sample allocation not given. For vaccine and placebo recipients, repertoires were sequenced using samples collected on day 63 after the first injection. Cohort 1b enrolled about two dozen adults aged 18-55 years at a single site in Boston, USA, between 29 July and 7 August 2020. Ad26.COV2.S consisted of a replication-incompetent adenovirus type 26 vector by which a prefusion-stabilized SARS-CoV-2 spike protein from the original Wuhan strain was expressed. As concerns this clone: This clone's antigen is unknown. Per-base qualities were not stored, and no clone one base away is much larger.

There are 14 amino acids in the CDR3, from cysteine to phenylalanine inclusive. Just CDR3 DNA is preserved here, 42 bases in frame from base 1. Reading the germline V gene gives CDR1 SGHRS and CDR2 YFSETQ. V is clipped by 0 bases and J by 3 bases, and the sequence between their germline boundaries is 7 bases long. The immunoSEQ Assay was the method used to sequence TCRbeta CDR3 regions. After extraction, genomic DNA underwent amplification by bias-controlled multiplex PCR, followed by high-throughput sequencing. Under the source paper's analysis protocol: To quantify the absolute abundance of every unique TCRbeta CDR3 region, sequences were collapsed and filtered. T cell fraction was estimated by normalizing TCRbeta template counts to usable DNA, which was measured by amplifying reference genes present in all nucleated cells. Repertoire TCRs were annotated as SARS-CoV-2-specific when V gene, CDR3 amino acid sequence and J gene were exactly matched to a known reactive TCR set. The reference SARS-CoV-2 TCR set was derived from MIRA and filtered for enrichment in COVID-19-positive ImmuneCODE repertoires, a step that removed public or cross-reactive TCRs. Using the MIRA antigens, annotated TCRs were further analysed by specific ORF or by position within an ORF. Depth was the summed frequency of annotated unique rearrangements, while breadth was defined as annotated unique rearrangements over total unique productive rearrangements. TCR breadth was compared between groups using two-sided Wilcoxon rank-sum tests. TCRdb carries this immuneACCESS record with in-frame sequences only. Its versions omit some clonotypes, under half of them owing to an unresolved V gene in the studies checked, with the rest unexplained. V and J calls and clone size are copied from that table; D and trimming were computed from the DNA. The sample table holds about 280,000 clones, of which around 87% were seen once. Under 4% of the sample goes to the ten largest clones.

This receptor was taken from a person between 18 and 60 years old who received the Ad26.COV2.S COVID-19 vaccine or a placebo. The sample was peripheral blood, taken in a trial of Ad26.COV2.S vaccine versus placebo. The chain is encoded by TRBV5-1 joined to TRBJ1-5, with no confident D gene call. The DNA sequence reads TGCGCCAGCAGCTTGGGGATAAACAATCAGCCCCAGCATTTT. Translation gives CASSLGINNQPQHF. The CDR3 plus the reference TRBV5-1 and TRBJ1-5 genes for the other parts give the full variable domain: KAGVTQTPRYLIKTRGQQVTLSCSPISGHRSVSWYQQTPGQGLQFLFEYFSETQRNKGNFPGRFSGRQFSNSRSEMNVSTLELGDSALYLCASSLGINNQPQHFGDGTRLSIL.